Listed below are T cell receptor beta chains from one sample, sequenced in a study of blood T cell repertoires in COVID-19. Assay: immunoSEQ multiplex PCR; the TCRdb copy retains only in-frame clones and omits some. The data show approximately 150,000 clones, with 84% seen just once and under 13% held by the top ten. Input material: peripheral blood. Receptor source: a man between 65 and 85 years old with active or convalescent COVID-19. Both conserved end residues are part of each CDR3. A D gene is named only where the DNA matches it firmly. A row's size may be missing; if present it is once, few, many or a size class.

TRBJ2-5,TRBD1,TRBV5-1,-,TGCGCCAGCAGCCTACCCGACAGGGATCAGGAGACCCAGTACTTC,CASSLPDRDQETQYF
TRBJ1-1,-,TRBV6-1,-,TGTGCCAGCAGTGAAGTCGAGTCGAAACTCAGGGGTACTGAAGCTTTCTTT,CASSEVESKLRGTEAFF
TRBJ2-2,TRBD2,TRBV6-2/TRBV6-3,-,TGTGCCAGCAGTTCCCTGAGAAGCGGGGGGGGCTCCGGGGAGCTGTTTTTT,CASSSLRSGGGSGELFF
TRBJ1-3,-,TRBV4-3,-,TGCGCCAGCAGCCACGAGCCGACAGTCTCTGGAAACACCATATATTTT,CASSHEPTVSGNTIYF
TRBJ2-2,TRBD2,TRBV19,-,TGTGCCAGTAGTCGAAGCGGGGGGGGCACCGGGGAGCTGTTTTTT,CASSRSGGGTGELFF
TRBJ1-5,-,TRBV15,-,TGTGCCACCAGCAGAGGAGGTGTAGGGAGTTATCAGCCCCAGCATTTT,CATSRGGVGSYQPQHF
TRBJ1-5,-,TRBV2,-,TGTGCCAGCAGTGAACAGTTTCTCAATCAGCCCCAGCATTTT,CASSEQFLNQPQHF
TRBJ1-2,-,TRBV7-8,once,TGTGCCAGCAGCCCGCGGACAGTTGGAAACTCTTATGGCTACACCTTC,CASSPRTVGNSYGYTF
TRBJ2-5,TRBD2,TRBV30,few,TGTGCCTGGAGTGAGGGTACGGGGGGACGTCAAGAGACCCAGTACTTC,CAWSEGTGGRQETQYF
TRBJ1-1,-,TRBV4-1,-,TGCGCCAGCAGACAGGGCGCGCCTGAAGCTTTCTTT,CASRQGAPEAFF
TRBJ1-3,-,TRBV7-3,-,TGTGCCAGCAGCCCTCACTGGGGAAACACCATATATTTT,CASSPHWGNTIYF
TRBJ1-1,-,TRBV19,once,TGTGCCAGTATGGGGGGGACTAAAGGACGCACTGAAGCTTTCTTT,CASMGGTKGRTEAFF
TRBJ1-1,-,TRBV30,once,TGTGCCTGGATTAGTAACACTGAAGCTTTCTTT,CAWISNTEAFF
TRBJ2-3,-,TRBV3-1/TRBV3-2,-,TGTGCCAGCAGCCAAGAGGGCGGGGTGGAACACACAAGGGATACGCAGTATTTT,CASSQEGGVEHTRDTQYF
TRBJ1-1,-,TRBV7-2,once,TGTGCCAGCAGCCTGGGACGGAGGGTCGTGAACACTGAAGCTTTCTTT,CASSLGRRVVNTEAFF
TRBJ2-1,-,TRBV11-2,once,TGTGCCAGCAGCCCCTACTACAATGAGCAGTTCTTC,CASSPYYNEQFF
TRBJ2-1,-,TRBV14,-,TGTGCCAGCAGCCGTGGCGTGGGAGCCTACAATGAGCAGTTCTTC,CASSRGVGAYNEQFF
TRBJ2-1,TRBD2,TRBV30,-,TGTGCCTGGCGGGTAGCGGGAGCCTCCTACAATGAGCAGTTCTTC,CAWRVAGASYNEQFF
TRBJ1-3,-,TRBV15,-,TGTGCCACCAGCAGAGGAGAGAGTGGAAACACCATATATTTT,CATSRGESGNTIYF
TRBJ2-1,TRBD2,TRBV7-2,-,TGTGCCAGCAGCCCCGGGAGGGGGCTAGCGGGAGATTTTGAGCAGTTCTTC,CASSPGRGLAGDFEQFF
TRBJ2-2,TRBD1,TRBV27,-,TGTGCCAGCAGTTCACTGGGACAGTACACCGGGGAGCTGTTTTTT,CASSSLGQYTGELFF
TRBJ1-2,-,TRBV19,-,TGTGCCAGTAGTATAACAAGATATGGCTACACCTTC,CASSITRYGYTF
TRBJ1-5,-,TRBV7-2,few,TGTGCCAGCAGCTTAGCCCGGGGTCCCAATCAGCCCCAGCATTTT,CASSLARGPNQPQHF
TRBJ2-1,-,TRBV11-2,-,TGTGCCAGCAGCATAGGGGGCGGGGCTTCCTACAATGAGCAGTTCTTC,CASSIGGGASYNEQFF
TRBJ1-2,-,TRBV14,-,TGTGCCAGCAGCCAAGAACAGAGTAACTATGGCTACACCTTC,CASSQEQSNYGYTF
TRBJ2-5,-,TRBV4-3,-,TGCGCCAGCAGCCTCAGGGGCCCGCAAGAGACCCAGTACTTC,CASSLRGPQETQYF
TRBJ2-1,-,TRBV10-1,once,TGCGCCAGCAGTGAGTCCCGACAGGGAGGAGGGGAGCAGTTCTTC,CASSESRQGGGEQFF
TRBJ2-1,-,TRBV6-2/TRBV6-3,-,TGTGCCAGCAGTTCGATCTCGAGAGGCTCCTACAATGAGCAGTTCTTC,CASSSISRGSYNEQFF
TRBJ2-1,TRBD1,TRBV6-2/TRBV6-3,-,TGTGCCAGCAGTTACCCGCCGGACAGGGGACTCAATGAGCAGTTCTTC,CASSYPPDRGLNEQFF
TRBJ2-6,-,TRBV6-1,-,TGTGCCAGCAGTGAAGCCCCCCAACAGTACTCTGGGGCCAACGTCCTGACTTTC,CASSEAPQQYSGANVLTF
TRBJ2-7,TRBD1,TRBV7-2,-,TGTGCCAGCAGCTTAGGGCAGGGGGCGCAACACGAGCAGTACTTC,CASSLGQGAQHEQYF
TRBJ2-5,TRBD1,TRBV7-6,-,TGTGCCAGCAGCTCGACAGGGGGTGGGGAGACCCAGTACTTC,CASSSTGGGETQYF
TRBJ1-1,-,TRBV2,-,TGTGCCAGCATGGAGGGGCGGACTGAAGCTTTCTTT,CASMEGRTEAFF
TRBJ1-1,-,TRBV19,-,TGTGCCAGTAGTATTGGGGGCCAGACACTGAACACTGAAGCTTTCTTT,CASSIGGQTLNTEAFF
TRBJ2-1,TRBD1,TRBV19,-,TGTGCCAGTGTCATAGGACAGGGTGTCAATGAGCAGTTCTTC,CASVIGQGVNEQFF
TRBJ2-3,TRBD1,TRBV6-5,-,TGTGCCAGCAGACAGGGACAGGGTCGGGTGAATACGCAGTATTTT,CASRQGQGRVNTQYF
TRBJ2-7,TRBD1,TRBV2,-,TGTGCCAGCGGCCCGAGGACCAAGGACAGGAGGTCCTACGAGCAGTACTTC,CASGPRTKDRRSYEQYF
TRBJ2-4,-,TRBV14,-,TGTGCCAGCAGCCAAGTTGTTGAACTAGGGAGGAAGAACATTCAGTACTTC,CASSQVVELGRKNIQYF
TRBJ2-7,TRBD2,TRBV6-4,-,TGTGCCAGCAGTGACAGGCTAGCGGGAGACCACGAGCAGTACTTC,CASSDRLAGDHEQYF
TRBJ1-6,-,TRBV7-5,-,TGTGCCAGCCCCAAAGGAGGTCTCCTCCACTTT,CASPKGGLLHF
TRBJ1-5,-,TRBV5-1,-,TGCGCCAGCAGCGAGGACAGAAATCAGCCCCAGCATTTT,CASSEDRNQPQHF
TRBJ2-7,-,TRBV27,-,TGTGCCAGCAGTCCCTTCCGCGACAGGCTAAGCTCCTACGAGCAGTACTTC,CASSPFRDRLSSYEQYF
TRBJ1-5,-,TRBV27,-,TGTGCCAGCAGACCTGACAGTAACAATCAGCCCCAGCATTTT,CASRPDSNNQPQHF
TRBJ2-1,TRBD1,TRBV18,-,TGTGCCAGCTCACAAATCGCCGGTGGGACAGGCTATGTTGAGCAGTTCTTC,CASSQIAGGTGYVEQFF
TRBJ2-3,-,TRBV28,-,TGTGCCAGCACTCTTCGAGCGGGTCTCACAGATACGCAGTATTTT,CASTLRAGLTDTQYF
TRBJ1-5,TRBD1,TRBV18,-,TGTGCCAGCTCACCACGACAGGGGCAGAATCAGCCCCAGCATTTT,CASSPRQGQNQPQHF
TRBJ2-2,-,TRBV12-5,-,TGTGCTAGTGGTTTGCCAAAGTCCTACGCGAACACCGGGGAGCTGTTTTTT,CASGLPKSYANTGELFF
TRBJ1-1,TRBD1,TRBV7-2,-,TGTGCCAGCAGCTTAAAGGGACAGGGATACACTGAAGCTTTCTTT,CASSLKGQGYTEAFF
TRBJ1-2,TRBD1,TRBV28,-,TGTGCCAGCAGTATCGGGACAGCAATAAACTATGGCTACACCTTC,CASSIGTAINYGYTF
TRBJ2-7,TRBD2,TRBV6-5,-,TGTGCCAGCAGTTACGGGGGGGAGTCCTACGAGCAGTACTTC,CASSYGGESYEQYF